This TCR beta chain was captured by sequencing in a study of identical twins. Findings and limits, study-wide: Sharing of beta out-of-frame sequences by twins showed a weaker excess. Monozygotic twins shared more out-of-frame TCR alpha than recombination models predicted.

About this clonotype: Its cognate antigen is unknown.

CDR3 size: 15 residues. V dropped 4 bases and J dropped 0; count of bases not matched to a gene: 5. Germline CDR1 is DFQATT and CDR2 is SNEGSKA (reference sequence). Carrying unique molecular identifiers, the cDNA also gained a universal primer site through template switching. TCRdb independently ran MiXCR on the 5' RACE reads; one entry per CDR3 protein. Of roughly 1,500,000 distinct CDR3 sequences in the sample, 25% to 35% were seen once. The chain combines TRBV20-1 with TRBJ2-1, with TRBD2 identical over 8 bases. The clonotype was recovered from a newborn girl in good health. The sequenced sample consisted of cord blood. The CDR3 region is CSATGAGDSYNEQFF. CDR3 coding DNA: TGCAGTGCTACCGGAGCGGGGGACTCCTACAATGAGCAGTTCTTC.